One sample yielded the 14 T cell receptor beta chains listed below, sequenced in a study of T cell responses to AZD1222 COVID-19 vaccine. The repertoire was sequenced with immunoSEQ multiplex PCR; TCRdb's copy has only in-frame clones and lacks some. The data contain fewer than 110,000 clones, approximately 90% of them seen just once; the ten biggest clones take up roughly 8.9%. The sequencing used peripheral blood, collected 28 days after the second AZD1222 dose. The receptor set was obtained from an adult who received the AZD1222 COVID-19 vaccine.

The chain uses TRBV7-2 and TRBJ2-1, with 7 positions matching TRBD1. V gave up 5 bases and J gave up 7 bases; unmatched junction bases: 5. The germline V gene encodes CDR1 SGHTA and CDR2 FQGNSA. This CDR3 spans 13 amino acids. This chain's CDR3 is CASSPDRVNEQFF. The DNA for the CDR3 is TGTGCCAGCAGCCCCGACAGGGTTAATGAGCAGTTCTTC.

The rearrangement links TRBV4-2 to TRBJ2-1; no clear D. This CDR3 comprises 12 residues. Germline assignment: CDR1 LGHNA and CDR2 YNFKEQ. V was shortened by 0 bases and J by 8 bases, with 5 bases between the two germline ends. The CDR3 region has the DNA TGTGCCAGCAGCCAAGATAGCTATGAGCAGTTCTTC. This encodes CASSQDSYEQFF.

The CDR3 region has the DNA TGTGCCAGCAGTGTGCAGGCCTACGAGCAGTACTTC. Translation gives CASSVQAYEQYF. This chain joins TRBV2 and TRBJ2-7; D gene unclear. The CDR3 totals 12 residues. CDR1 is SNHLY, CDR2 FYNNEI, per germline. V gave up 4 bases and J gave up 2 bases, with 6 bases separating them.

V gene TRBV10-1 combines with J gene TRBJ1-2, with D maybe TRBD1 (5 bases). Germline CDR1 reads WNHNN; CDR2 reads SYGVQD (reference sequence). Trimming stripped 4 bases from V and 4 bases from J, with 10 bases between. The CDR3 covers 13 residues. CDR3 sequence: CASSAQGGYGYTF. The CDR3 DNA sequence: TGCGCCAGCAGTGCCCAGGGCGGCTATGGCTACACCTTC.

CDR3 nucleotides: TGTGCCAGCAGTTACGGTTGGTCAGCCACTGAAGCTTTCTTT. Translated: CASSYGWSATEAFF. The V gene is TRBV6-5, the J gene TRBJ1-1; D uncertain. There are 14 residues in the CDR3. Germline V lookup: CDR1 MNHEY, CDR2 SVGAGI. Trimming cost V 2 bases and J 4 bases, with 11 bases left between them.

The rearrangement joins TRBV4-1 to TRBJ2-7; D call uncertain. Trimming removed 2 bases at V and 1 base at J, with 9 bases between. CDR1 is MGHRA and CDR2 is YSYEKL in the germline V gene. The CDR3 is 14 residues long. The CDR3 DNA reads TGCGCCAGCAGCCAATATTACGGATCCTACGAGCAGTACTTC. Translating it yields CASSQYYGSYEQYF.

The chain is built from TRBV18 and TRBJ2-3, with D hard to call. Trimming shortened V by 3 bases and J by 4 bases, and 11 bases separated the two germline ends. The CDR3 runs 14 residues. Germline loops: CDR1 KGHSH, CDR2 LQKENI. The CDR3 reads CASSPRTSSDTQYF. CDR3 DNA: TGTGCCAGCTCACCGAGGACCAGTTCAGATACGCAGTATTTT.

The chain has TRBV4-1 and TRBJ1-1, with D unclear. The CDR3 is made up of 14 amino acids. Germline V lookup: CDR1 MGHRA, CDR2 YSYEKL. The V end lost 1 base, the J end lost 7 bases, and 13 bases lay between the germline ends. The CDR3 coding sequence is TGCGCCAGCAGCCAAGTTTACAAGCAAGATGAAGCTTTCTTT. This translates into CASSQVYKQDEAFF.

The chain joins TRBV12-3 or TRBV12-4 to TRBJ1-1; unclear D gene. The CDR3 totals 11 residues. Trimming took 3 bases from V and 7 from J, leaving 6 bases between them. The CDR3 DNA follows: TGTGCCAGCAGTTTGGGCGGTGAAGCTTTCTTT. Translating gives CASSLGGEAFF.

The chain combines TRBV28 with TRBJ1-5; 7 positions agree with TRBD1. The CDR3 contains 14 residues. V shed 10 bases and J 2 bases; nucleotides not matched to a gene: 8. Germline V lookup: CDR1 MDHEN, CDR2 SYDVKM. CDR3 DNA: TGTGCCATCAGGGGGGAGGGGGGCAATCAGCCCCAGCATTTT. This sequence encodes CAIRGEGGNQPQHF. Using reference TRBV28 and TRBJ1-5 for the parts outside the CDR3, the full variable domain is DVKVTQSSRYLVKRTGEKVFLECVQDMDHENMFWYRQDPGLGLRLIYFSYDVKMKEKGDIPEGYSVSREKKERFSLILESASTNQTSMYLCAIRGEGGNQPQHFGDGTRLSIL.

The chain couples TRBV5-8 to TRBJ1-1; D is perhaps TRBD1 (5 bases). Per the germline V gene, CDR1 is SGHTS and CDR2 is YDEGEE. Trimming removed 0 bases at V and 4 bases at J, with 10 bases between. This CDR3 region has 14 residues. CDR3 coding DNA: TGTGCCAGCAGCTTGGTGGGGGAGGTCACTGAAGCTTTCTTT. It specifies CASSLVGEVTEAFF.

The chain employs TRBV18 and TRBJ2-5; tentative D call: TRBD2 (5 bases). Germline loops: CDR1 KGHSH, CDR2 LQKENI. This CDR3 has 13 residues. Trimming stripped 2 bases from V and 5 bases from J, with 9 bases between. This chain's CDR3 is CASSPEGVETQYF. As DNA, the CDR3 is TGTGCCAGCTCACCAGAGGGAGTGGAGACCCAGTACTTC.

The V gene is TRBV9, the J gene TRBJ1-2; 7 bases map to TRBD1. The CDR3 has 14 residues. Germline CDR1 SGDLS, CDR2 YYNGEE. J lost 3 bases, V lost 3 bases, and 5 bases had no gene match. CDR3 region: CASSASGTDYGYTF. Written as DNA, the CDR3 is TGTGCCAGCAGCGCCTCCGGGACAGACTATGGCTACACCTTC.

This clone was seen just once. The V and J genes are TRBV19 and TRBJ1-1, with D possibly matching TRBD1 (6 bases). CDR3 length equals 11 residues. Germline V lookup: CDR1 LNHDA, CDR2 SQIVND (reference sequence). Deletions cut 4 bases from V and 7 bases from J, with 7 bases between. DNA for the CDR3: TGTGCCAGTAGTAAGGACAGTGAAGCTTTCTTT. This encodes CASSKDSEAFF.